This T cell receptor beta chain was captured by sequencing in a study of glioma-infiltrating T cells. Study background: Low-grade gliomas were grade II; glioblastomas were grade IV at initial diagnosis. Study results and caveats: Shared blood CDR3 signature motifs marked patients with low tissue-blood divergence. Tissue-blood divergence was below expectation in non-neoplastic patients, above in gliomas.

Amplification of TCR alpha and beta CDR3 regions from RNA used iRepertoire nested multiplex PCR. For one-step reverse transcription and amplification, about 85-400 ng of tissue mRNA or PBMC total RNA was used. TCRdb analysed the multiplex PCR reads with MiXCR anew, one entry per CDR3 protein. This sample yields around 390,000 distinct CDR3 sequences, of which about two fifths are seen a single time; around 12% belongs to the top ten. For this clonotype: Its matching antigen is unknown. The CDR3 ends on some other residue instead of the conserved phenylalanine or tryptophan, so this is likely a read error.

This CDR3 region has 14 residues. Trimming shortened V by 3 bases and J by 4 bases, and 15 bases separated the two germline ends. The germline V gene encodes CDR1 DFQATT and CDR2 SNEGSKA (reference sequence). Sequencing used glioma tissue, nonneoplastic brain tissue, or PBMCs (not recorded which). This chain joins TRBV20-1 and TRBJ1-1; possible D gene TRBD1, 6 bases. The clonotype comes from a human donor with low-grade glioma or glioblastoma, undergoing nonglioma brain surgery, or in good health (not recorded which). CDR3 DNA sequence: TGCAGTGCTAGGCCCTCAGGGGTCGGCACTGAAGCTTTCCTT. Translation gives CSARPSGVGTEAFL.